This TCR beta chain was sequenced in a study of blood T cell repertoires in COVID-19 (dated by TCRdb to 2020 to 2022). Regarding the complete study: Samples covering the acute and convalescent phases of COVID-19 were provided by collaborators in the United States, Italy and Spain. Samples were obtained from the ongoing ImmuneRACE study (first 160 participants) and from some 1,200 subjects provided by 6 global collaborators. The repertoires were released in a freely available public database meant as a resource for research on the immune response to SARS-CoV-2. Where HLA class I and class II types were available, the types were taken from metadata supplied by the sample provider, not from assay-based typing. Sample metadata almost always included a de-identified subject ID, COVID-19 status, age in years and sex. The material from the prospective study consisted of cDNA or gDNA derived from T cells, B-cell-depleted T cells, or PBMCs. Subjects who had been exposed to COVID-19, were actively infected with it, or had recovered from it provided the deeply sampled blood TCRbeta repertoires that made up the dataset. The paper's findings and limits, for the study overall: The quantity of clinical and demographic metadata differed by source and by participant and was supplied without curation.

Enrolling through a virtual design, the prospective study's participants ranged in age from roughly 18 to 90 years and lived across around 25 United States geographic areas. To assign participants to cohorts, the prospective study relied on clinical history that participants themselves reported in a screening survey and a study questionnaire. Recovered participants in ImmuneRACE Cohort 3 were defined as having two consecutive negative NP/OP PCR tests, clearance from a healthcare professional, or resolution of symptoms. Each participant in the prospective study had whole blood, serum and a nasopharyngeal or oropharyngeal swab collected by mobile phlebotomists. Participants in the prospective study had the option to provide additional blood draws and questionnaires over a roughly two-month period. Before DNA extraction, prospective study blood samples were shipped either frozen or at room temperature.

TCRbeta CDR3 regions were amplified from genomic DNA using the immunoSEQ Assay, a bias-controlled multiplex PCR. The authors' pipeline ran thus. Nucleated cell counts per sample were estimated from amplification of reference gene primers within the assay. Sequence reads were collapsed and filtered to measure the absolute abundance of every unique TCRbeta CDR3 rearrangement. For each sample, productive Simpson clonality was calculated as the square root of Simpson's diversity index across productive rearrangements. Sourced from immuneACCESS, this table was stored by TCRdb with only in-frame sequences that have V and J called. A share of the clones is absent; for the studies checked, an unresolved V gene accounts for under half, and the remainder has no known explanation. V, J and clone size reflect that table, while D and trimming were determined from the DNA. In all, the sample holds around 380,000 clones, and over 75% of those were seen once. Jointly, the top ten make up approximately 1.3% of the sample.

The cysteine opens and the phenylalanine closes a CDR3 of 15 amino acids. Only the CDR3 portion is preserved as DNA: 45 bases, with reading frame beginning at the first base. The junction carries 9 bases between V and J, which are trimmed by 2 bases and 1 base respectively. CDR1 SGHRS and CDR2 YFSETQ were looked up in the germline V gene. On this clone: No antigen is known for it. Base quality data are lacking; no much larger clone is found one base away.

The sequence joins TRBV5-1 to TRBJ2-2; TRBD2 is a weak D gene call, 6 bases matching. This clonotype was obtained from a man under 40 who had recovered from COVID-19. The sequenced material came from PBMCs or T cells enriched from blood (not recorded which). The CDR3 corresponds to CASSFSGVNTGELFF. The DNA is as follows: TGCGCCAGCAGCTTTTCGGGGGTGAACACCGGGGAGCTGTTTTTT.